Below are 29 T cell receptor beta chains sequenced from a single sample in a study of blood T cell repertoires in COVID-19. This table comes from immunoSEQ multiplex PCR, and its TCRdb copy is limited to in-frame clones, with some not included. The repertoire holds around 110,000 clones, with around 83% as singletons. The sequenced sample consisted of peripheral blood. The receptors were sampled from a man in his forties or fifties with acute or convalescent COVID-19.

The genes are TRBV5-1 and TRBJ2-7; 8 bases agree with TRBD1. Germline V gene lookup returns CDR1 SGHRS and CDR2 YFSETQ. The V segment lost 3 bases and the J segment 4 bases; nucleotides outside the gene matches: 3. CDR3 length: 13 amino acids. The CDR3 sequence: CASSSDRDYEQYF. CDR3 nucleotides: TGCGCCAGCAGCTCGGACAGGGATTACGAGCAGTACTTC.

This sequence joins TRBV6-2 or TRBV6-3 and TRBJ1-1, with TRBD1 matching over 10 bases. This CDR3 has 16 residues. V was pared by 0 bases and J by 0 bases, with 1 base of the junction left unmatched. Germline lookup yields CDR1 MNHEY and CDR2 SVGEGT. CDR3 protein: CASSYSTGGVNTEAFF. CDR3 nucleotides: TGTGCCAGCAGTTACTCGACAGGGGGCGTGAACACTGAAGCTTTCTTT.

This clone showed up just once. The J gene is TRBJ2-7, the V gene TRBV4-3, with 9 bases aligning to TRBD1. The CDR3 extends over 15 amino acids. Trimming removed 4 bases from V and 3 bases from J; junction bases left unmatched: 7. The germline V gene has CDR1 LGHNA and CDR2 YSLEER. The CDR3, as DNA: TGCGCCAGCAGCCTGGAATTGGACAGGGGCTACGAGCAGTACTTC. Amino acids: CASSLELDRGYEQYF.

The V call is TRBV4-1, the J call TRBJ1-2; D gene unclear. The CDR3 totals 14 residues. The germline V gene encodes CDR1 MGHRA and CDR2 YSYEKL. V was pared by 3 bases and J by 4 bases, with 12 bases between. The CDR3 bases are TGCGCCAGCAGCCAGGGAGCGACTGGCTATGGCTACACCTTC. Residues: CASSQGATGYGYTF.

The chain employs TRBV4-1 and TRBJ2-1; the match to TRBD2 covers 10 bases. Germline V gives CDR1 MGHRA, CDR2 YSYEKL. The V gene end was trimmed by 1 base and the J gene end by 9 bases; junction bases not matched to a gene: 15. The CDR3 is made up of 18 amino acids. CDR3 region: CASSQGSWQREGRGEQFF. The DNA of the CDR3 is TGCGCCAGCAGCCAAGGTTCGTGGCAGCGGGAGGGCCGTGGTGAGCAGTTCTTC.

This clone was seen a single time. The gene calls are TRBV10-2 and TRBJ2-2; TRBD2 aligns across 10 bases. Germline V CDR1 and CDR2: WSHSY, SAAADI. This CDR3 has 15 amino acids. Losses at the gene ends were 4 bases for V and 6 bases for J; bases not matched to a gene: 5. As DNA, the CDR3 is TGCGCCAGCAGTGGGCAGCGGGAGGGGGCCGGGGAGCTGTTTTTT. Protein product: CASSGQREGAGELFF.

Relative to its sample, this clone is medium-sized (0.01 to 0.1%). The V gene is TRBV4-2, the J gene TRBJ2-1; tentative D call: TRBD2 (6 bases). The V end was cut by 5 bases, the J end by 11 bases, with 13 bases between. This CDR3 spans 12 amino acids. Germline CDR1 is LGHNA and CDR2 is YNFKEQ. For the CDR3, the DNA is TGTGCCAGCAGCGGTCAGGGAGGTAAGCAGTTCTTC. As protein: CASSGQGGKQFF.

This clone was counted a single time. The chain is built from TRBV28 and TRBJ2-7, with D hard to call. The CDR3 spans 13 residues. Germline assignment: CDR1 MDHEN and CDR2 SYDVKM. Trimming removed 3 bases from V and 0 bases from J, with 6 bases in between. In DNA, the CDR3 is TGTGCCAGCAGTTTGCGGAGCTCCTACGAGCAGTACTTC. Protein product: CASSLRSSYEQYF. Drawing the rest from reference TRBV28 and TRBJ2-7, the complete variable domain is DVKVTQSSRYLVKRTGEKVFLECVQDMDHENMFWYRQDPGLGLRLIYFSYDVKMKEKGDIPEGYSVSREKKERFSLILESASTNQTSMYLCASSLRSSYEQYFGPGTRLTVT.

This sequence joins TRBV3-1 (or the pseudogene TRBV3-2) and TRBJ2-7; TRBD2 aligns across 8 bases. The V and J ends lost 7 bases and 7 bases, in that order; junction bases with no gene match: 9. CDR1 is LGHDT and CDR2 is YNNKEL in the germline V gene (reference sequence). This CDR3 region has 13 residues. This CDR3 reads CASTSSGWAEQYF. DNA for the CDR3: TGTGCCAGCACCTCTAGCGGGTGGGCGGAGCAGTACTTC.

The rearrangement links TRBV6-5 to TRBJ2-1; D is unclear. The CDR3 runs 11 residues. Per the germline V gene, CDR1 is MNHEY and CDR2 is SVGAGI. Trimming shortened V by 8 bases and J by 3 bases, and 5 bases separated the two germline ends. CDR3 region: CASSRYNEQFF. The CDR3 nucleotides read TGTGCCAGCTCCCGCTACAATGAGCAGTTCTTC.

The V gene is TRBV6-5, the J gene TRBJ2-6, with 7 bases lining up with TRBD1. Germline V CDR1 and CDR2: MNHEY, SVGAGI. The V and J ends lost 7 bases and 1 base, in that order; junction bases with no gene match: 4. This CDR3 spans 15 amino acids. CDR3 DNA: TGTGCCAGCAACCTACAGGGGTCTGGGGCCAACGTCCTGACTTTC. It yields the protein CASNLQGSGANVLTF.

This clone was observed a single time. The chain employs TRBV2 and TRBJ2-1; no clear D gene. V lost 8 bases to trimming and J lost 10 bases, with 12 bases between them. This CDR3 region has 11 residues. Per germline, CDR1 SNHLY and CDR2 FYNNEI. Here the CDR3 DNA reads TGTGCCAGCCGGTTCAACTTAGAGCAGTTCTTC. This encodes CASRFNLEQFF.

This clone was detected once. V and J are TRBV6-6 and TRBJ2-2; 7 bases are shared with TRBD1. V gave up 2 bases and J gave up 6 bases; unmatched junction bases: 9. Germline-derived CDR1 and CDR2 are MNHNY and SVGAGI (reference sequence). The CDR3 has 16 residues. The CDR3 DNA reads as TGTGCCAGCAGTTACACCCGGGACAGAATCGCCGGGGAGCTGTTTTTT. Residues: CASSYTRDRIAGELFF.

This chain uses TRBV19 with TRBJ1-4; no definite D call. This CDR3 is built from 13 residues. Trimming cost V 6 bases and J 8 bases, with 13 bases left between them. CDR1 and CDR2 (germline): LNHDA, SQIVND (reference sequence). In nucleotides, the CDR3 is TGTGCCAGTAGCCCGCGCCCATGGGAAAAACTGTTTTTT. Encoded protein: CASSPRPWEKLFF.

This chain uses TRBV6-4 with TRBJ1-1; D possibly corresponds to TRBD1 (6 bases). The CDR3 contains 13 residues. V was shortened by 6 bases and J by 5 bases, with 13 bases between the two germline ends. CDR1 is MRHNA, CDR2 SNTAGT, per germline. The DNA for the CDR3 is TGTGCCAGCAGCCAAACAGGGCCAACTGAAGCTTTCTTT. This translates into CASSQTGPTEAFF.

This chain uses TRBV6-1 with TRBJ2-7; D possibly corresponds to TRBD1 (6 bases). Trimming pared 3 bases from V and 1 base from J, leaving 16 bases between. The CDR3 loop spans 16 amino acids. Per the germline V gene, CDR1 is MNHNS and CDR2 is SASEGT. The CDR3 DNA is TGTGCCAGCAGTGATGAAAGCCGAGGGGGATCCTACGAGCAGTACTTC. Translating gives CASSDESRGGSYEQYF.

The J gene is TRBJ1-6, the V gene TRBV30; D is undetermined. V was clipped by 2 bases and J by 6 bases, with 2 bases between them. Per the germline V gene, CDR1 is GTSNPN and CDR2 is SVGIG (reference sequence). The CDR3 is 11 residues long. The CDR3 DNA follows: TGTGCCTGGAGTCTTAATTCACCCCTCCACTTT. Translating it yields CAWSLNSPLHF.

The chain has TRBV24-1 and TRBJ1-1, with D possibly TRBD1 on 5 matching bases. The germline V and J ends were trimmed by 3 bases and 5 bases, with 15 bases remaining between them. Looked up from germline, CDR1 is KGHDR and CDR2 is SFDVKD. The CDR3 runs to 15 residues. CDR3 sequence: CATSDPRGEGTEAFF. The CDR3 DNA is TGTGCCACCAGTGATCCTCGGGGGGAGGGAACTGAAGCTTTCTTT.

The gene calls are TRBV7-3 and TRBJ2-1; maybe TRBD2 (7 bases). The V gene lost 4 bases and the J gene lost 7 bases, with 26 bases spanning the gap. The germline gives CDR1 SGHTA, CDR2 FQGTGA. The CDR3 is made up of 18 amino acids. CDR3 sequence reads: CASSSNPPGLGGGNEQFF. The CDR3 DNA reads as TGTGCCAGCAGCTCCAATCCCCCCGGACTAGGGGGTGGGAATGAGCAGTTCTTC.

V is TRBV7-6 and J is TRBJ2-3; the D gene is possibly TRBD1 (6 bases). The CDR3 runs 15 residues. Germline assignment: CDR1 SGHVS and CDR2 FNYEAQ. V lost 5 bases, J lost 0 bases, and 12 bases lay in between. CDR3 in DNA: TGTGCCAGCAGCCCCGCAGGGGCTAGCACAGATACGCAGTATTTT. Translating gives CASSPAGASTDTQYF.

The chain recombines TRBV14 with TRBJ2-2, with 7 bases that match TRBD1. V lost 5 bases to trimming and J lost 0 bases; unmatched junction nucleotides: 6. The CDR3 totals 16 residues. Per the germline V gene, CDR1 is SGHDN and CDR2 is FVKESK. In DNA, the CDR3 is TGTGCCAGCAGCTCACGACAGGGCGCGAACACCGGGGAGCTGTTTTTT. Translating it yields CASSSRQGANTGELFF. The variable domain in full, completed from reference TRBV14 and TRBJ2-2, reads EAGVTQFPSHSVIEKGQTVTLRCDPISGHDNLYWYRRVMGKEIKFLLHFVKESKQDESGMPNNRFLAERTGGTYSTLKVQPAELEDSGVYFCASSSRQGANTGELFFGEGSRLTVL.

This chain links TRBV3-1 (or the pseudogene TRBV3-2) with TRBJ2-1, with D perhaps matching TRBD2 (5 bases). The CDR3 covers 12 residues. CDR1 and CDR2 from the germline V gene are LGHDT and YNNKEL (reference sequence). V was trimmed by 6 bases and J by 7 bases, leaving 10 bases between them. CDR3 sequence reads: CASRLARNEQFF. CDR3 DNA sequence: TGTGCCAGCAGGTTAGCGAGGAATGAGCAGTTCTTC.

This clone has a single count. The chain carries TRBV7-9 and TRBJ2-3, with D possibly being TRBD1 (5 bases). Between the trimmed V and J ends, which lost 1 base and 3 bases, there was a span of 14 bases. CDR3 length equals 16 residues. The germline gives CDR1 SEHNR, CDR2 FQNEAQ (reference sequence). CDR3 in DNA: TGTGCCAGCAGCTTAGGACATCAGGGTCAGACAGATACGCAGTATTTT. Its protein is CASSLGHQGQTDTQYF.

This rearrangement joins TRBV6-2 or TRBV6-3 to TRBJ2-5; 7 bases agree with TRBD1. This CDR3 has 15 amino acids. Germline values: CDR1 MNHEY, CDR2 SVGEGT. Unmatched junction bases numbered 7, after V lost 2 bases and J lost 4 bases. This CDR3 reads CASSYHDRVGETQYF. The CDR3 DNA reads as TGTGCCAGCAGTTACCACGACAGGGTCGGAGAGACCCAGTACTTC.

The chain employs TRBV6-5 and TRBJ2-3; D call uncertain. V was trimmed by 0 bases and J by 4 bases, leaving 8 bases between them. Germline V gene data show CDR1 as MNHEY and CDR2 as SVGAGI. CDR3 length equals 14 residues. CDR3: CASSYSRWADTQYF. The CDR3, as DNA: TGTGCCAGCAGTTACTCGAGGTGGGCAGATACGCAGTATTTT.

This clone was seen a handful of times. This sequence joins TRBV24-1 and TRBJ2-2, with D perhaps TRBD1 (5 bases). The CDR3 totals 19 residues. V was shortened by 0 bases and J by 1 base, with 17 bases between the two germline ends. Germline V gives CDR1 KGHDR, CDR2 SFDVKD. The CDR3 spells CATSDLQIWGQRNTGELFF. DNA for the CDR3: TGTGCCACCAGTGATTTGCAAATCTGGGGCCAAAGGAACACCGGGGAGCTGTTTTTT.

The V gene is TRBV7-6, the J gene TRBJ2-2, with TRBD1 matching over 8 bases. The CDR3 has 15 residues. CDR1 and CDR2 (germline): SGHVS, FNYEAQ. The V segment lost 6 bases and the J segment 5 bases; nucleotides outside the gene matches: 8. The CDR3 here is CASSSQGARTGELFF. CDR3 nucleotide sequence: TGTGCCAGCAGTTCCCAGGGGGCGCGAACCGGGGAGCTGTTTTTT.

The chain recombines TRBV30 with TRBJ1-2, with 7 bases aligning to TRBD1. The CDR3 is made up of 13 amino acids. The germline CDR1 and CDR2 sequences are GTSNPN and SVGIG (reference sequence). After removal of 5 bases from V and 4 bases from J, the junction contained 7 bases not matched to a gene. The CDR3 region is CAWALQGSYGYTF. As DNA, the CDR3 is TGTGCCTGGGCTTTACAGGGGAGCTATGGCTACACCTTC.

This chain links TRBV9 with TRBJ2-1; 10 nucleotides agree with TRBD2. After removal of 4 bases from V and 4 bases from J, the junction contained 5 bases not matched to a gene. The germline V gene encodes CDR1 SGDLS and CDR2 YYNGEE. The CDR3 covers 15 residues. CDR3 residues: CASSFTSGTYNEQFF. DNA of the CDR3: TGTGCCAGCAGCTTCACTAGCGGGACTTACAATGAGCAGTTCTTC.